Listed below are T cell receptor beta chains from one sample, sequenced in a study of beta chain features in type 1 diabetes. Repertoires were generated with immunoSEQ multiplex PCR, while TCRdb's copy carries only in-frame clones and drops some. Of about 150,000 clones listed, about 7.3% are singletons. Material: central memory CD4+ T cells from blood. The receptor source for this set is a man aged 18-30 years in good health. Each CDR3 is given with its conserved first and last residue. Fields, in order: V gene, J gene, clone size, D gene, CDR3 DNA, CDR3 protein. A D gene is named only where the DNA matches it firmly. Expanded clones get a size class; other rows say once, few or many, or leave the size out.

V: TRBV18
J: TRBJ2-5
size: few
D: NA
DNA: TGTGCCAGCTCACCAGGCATCGCGGGTATTGGAGAGACCCAGTACTTC
CDR3: CASSPGIAGIGETQYF

V: TRBV4-1
J: TRBJ2-7
size: NA
D: TRBD2
DNA: TGCGCCAGCAGCCTGAGCCCCGGGACTAGAATTCACGAGCAGTACTTC
CDR3: CASSLSPGTRIHEQYF

V: TRBV7-9
J: TRBJ1-1
size: few
D: NA
DNA: TGTGCCAGCAGCTTGCAAGTCGGGGGAAACACTGAAGCTTTCTTT
CDR3: CASSLQVGGNTEAFF

V: TRBV6-5
J: TRBJ2-2
size: many
D: NA
DNA: TGTGCCAGCAGTCCACAGATGAACACCGGGGAGCTGTTTTTT
CDR3: CASSPQMNTGELFF

V: TRBV28
J: TRBJ2-3
size: few
D: NA
DNA: TGTGCCAGCATCCCCCTGATCGGGAGCCCAGATACGCAGTATTTT
CDR3: CASIPLIGSPDTQYF

V: TRBV4-3
J: TRBJ2-5
size: NA
D: TRBD1
DNA: TGCGCCAGCAGCCTTCGGACAGGGGGAGTGGAGACCCAGTACTTC
CDR3: CASSLRTGGVETQYF

V: TRBV5-1
J: TRBJ2-3
size: few
D: NA
DNA: TGCGCCAGCAGCCCGCCCAGCGGGGATACGCAGTATTTT
CDR3: CASSPPSGDTQYF

V: TRBV7-2
J: TRBJ2-7
size: few
D: TRBD2
DNA: TGTGCCAGCAGCTTATACCGGACTAGCGGGTCTTACGAGCAGTACTTC
CDR3: CASSLYRTSGSYEQYF

V: TRBV6-1
J: TRBJ2-7
size: NA
D: NA
DNA: TGTGCCAGCAGAAACAGGGACCTTGAGCAGTACTTC
CDR3: CASRNRDLEQYF

V: TRBV30
J: TRBJ1-1
size: few
D: TRBD1
DNA: TGTGCCTGGATCAAAATACGGGACAGTGAGAACACTGAAGCTTTCTTT
CDR3: CAWIKIRDSENTEAFF

V: TRBV5-1
J: TRBJ1-2
size: few
D: NA
DNA: TGCGCCAGCAGCTTGGAAGAGGGAGTGGATGGCTACACCTTC
CDR3: CASSLEEGVDGYTF

V: TRBV5-1
J: TRBJ2-3
size: few
D: TRBD1
DNA: TGCGCCAGCAGCTGGGACACCCCCAGGGGGAAGCAGTATTTT
CDR3: CASSWDTPRGKQYF

V: TRBV19
J: TRBJ1-2
size: few
D: NA
DNA: TGTGCCAGTAGAGGCGGGTTCGGGTCCTATGGCTACACCTTC
CDR3: CASRGGFGSYGYTF

V: TRBV5-4
J: TRBJ1-2
size: NA
D: NA
DNA: TGTGCCAGCAGCTTGGAACAGAACCTTAACTATGGCTACACCTTC
CDR3: CASSLEQNLNYGYTF